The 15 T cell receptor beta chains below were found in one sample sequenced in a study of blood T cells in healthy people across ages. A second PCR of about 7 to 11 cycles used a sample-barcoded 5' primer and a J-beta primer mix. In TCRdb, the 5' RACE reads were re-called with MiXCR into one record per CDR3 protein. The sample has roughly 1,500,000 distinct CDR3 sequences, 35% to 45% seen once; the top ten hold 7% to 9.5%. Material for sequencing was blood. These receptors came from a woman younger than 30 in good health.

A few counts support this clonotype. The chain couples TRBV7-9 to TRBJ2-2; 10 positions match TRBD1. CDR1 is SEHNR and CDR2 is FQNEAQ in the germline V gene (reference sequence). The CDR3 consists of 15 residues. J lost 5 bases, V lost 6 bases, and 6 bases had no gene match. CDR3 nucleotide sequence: TGTGCCAGCAGTTTCGGACAGGGGGAGACCGGGGAGCTGTTTTTT. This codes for CASSFGQGETGELFF.

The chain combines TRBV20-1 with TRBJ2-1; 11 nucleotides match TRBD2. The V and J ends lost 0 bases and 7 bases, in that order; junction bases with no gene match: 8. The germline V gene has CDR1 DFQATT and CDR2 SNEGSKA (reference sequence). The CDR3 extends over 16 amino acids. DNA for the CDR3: TGCAGTGCTAGAGATCCGGGGATAGCGGGGGGGAATGAGCAGTTCTTC. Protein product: CSARDPGIAGGNEQFF.

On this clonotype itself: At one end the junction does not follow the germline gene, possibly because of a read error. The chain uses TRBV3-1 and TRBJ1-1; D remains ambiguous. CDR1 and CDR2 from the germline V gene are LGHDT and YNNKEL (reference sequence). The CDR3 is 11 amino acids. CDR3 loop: CASSQNTETFF. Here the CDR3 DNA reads TGTGCCAGCAGCCAGAACACTGAAACTTTCTTT. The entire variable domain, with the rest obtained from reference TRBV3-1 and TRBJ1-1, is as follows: DTAVSQTPKYLVTQMGNDKSIKCEQNLGHDTMYWYKQDSKKFLKIMFSYNNKELIINETVPNRFSPKSPDKAHLNLHINSLELGDSAVYFCASSQNTETFFGQGTRLTVV.

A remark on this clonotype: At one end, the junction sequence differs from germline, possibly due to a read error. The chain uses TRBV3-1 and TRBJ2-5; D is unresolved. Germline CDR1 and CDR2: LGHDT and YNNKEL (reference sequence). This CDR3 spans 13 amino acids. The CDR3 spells CASSLLSQEIQYF. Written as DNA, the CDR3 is TGTGCCAGCAGCCTGTTGAGCCAAGAGATCCAGTACTTC.

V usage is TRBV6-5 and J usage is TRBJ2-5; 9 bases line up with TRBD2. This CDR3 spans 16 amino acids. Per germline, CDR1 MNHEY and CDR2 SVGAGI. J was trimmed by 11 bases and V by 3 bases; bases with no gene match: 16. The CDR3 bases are TGTGCCAGCAGTTATTTGGGGCGGGAGGGCTACAATGAGCAGTACTTC. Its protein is CASSYLGREGYNEQYF.

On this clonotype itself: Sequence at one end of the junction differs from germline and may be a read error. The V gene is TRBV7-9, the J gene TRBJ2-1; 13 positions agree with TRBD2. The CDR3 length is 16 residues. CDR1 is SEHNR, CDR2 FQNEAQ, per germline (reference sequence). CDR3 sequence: CASSIGTSGTDNEQVF. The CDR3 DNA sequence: TGTGCCAGCAGCATCGGGACTAGCGGGACGGACAATGAGCAGGTCTTC.

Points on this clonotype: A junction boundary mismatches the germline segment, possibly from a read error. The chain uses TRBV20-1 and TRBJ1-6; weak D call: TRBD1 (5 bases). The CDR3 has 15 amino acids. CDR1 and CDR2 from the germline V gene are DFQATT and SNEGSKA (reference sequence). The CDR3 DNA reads TGCAGTGCTAGAGATCGAGGAGGGGATAATTCACCCCCCCACTTT. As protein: CSARDRGGDNSPPHF.

This chain's CDR3 is CAASGGGGYTF. In nucleotides, the CDR3 is TGTGCCGCATCGGGTGGTGGTGGCTACACCTTC. The chain is built from TRBV6-5 and TRBJ1-2; no definite D call. Germline-derived CDR1 and CDR2 are MNHEY and SVGAGI. The CDR3 is 11 residues long. Trimming removed 11 bases at V and 7 bases at J, with 14 bases between.

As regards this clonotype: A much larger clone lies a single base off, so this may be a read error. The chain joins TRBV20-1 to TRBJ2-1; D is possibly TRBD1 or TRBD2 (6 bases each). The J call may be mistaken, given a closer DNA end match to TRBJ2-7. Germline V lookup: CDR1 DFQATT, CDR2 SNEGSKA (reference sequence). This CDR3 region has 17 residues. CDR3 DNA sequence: TGCAGTGCCATCAGAGCAGATAAGACTAGGGGGAAGAATGAGCAGTACTTC. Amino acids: CSAIRADKTRGKNEQYF.

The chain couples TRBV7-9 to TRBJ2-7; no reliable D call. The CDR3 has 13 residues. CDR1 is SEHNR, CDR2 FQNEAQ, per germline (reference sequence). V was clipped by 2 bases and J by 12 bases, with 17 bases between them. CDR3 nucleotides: TGTGCCAGCAGCTTAACTTCTACGGATCCTCGGTACTTC. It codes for CASSLTSTDPRYF.

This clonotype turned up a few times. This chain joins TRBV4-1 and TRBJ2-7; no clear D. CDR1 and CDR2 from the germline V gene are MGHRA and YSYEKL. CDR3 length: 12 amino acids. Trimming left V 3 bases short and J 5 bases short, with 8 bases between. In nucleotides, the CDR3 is TGCGCCAGCAGCCACCCTGGGGACGAGCAGTACTTC. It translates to CASSHPGDEQYF.

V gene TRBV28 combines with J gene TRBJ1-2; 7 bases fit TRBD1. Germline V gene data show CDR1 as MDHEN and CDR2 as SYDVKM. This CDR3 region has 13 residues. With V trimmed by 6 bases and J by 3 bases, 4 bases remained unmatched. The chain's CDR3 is CASRPTGDYGYTF. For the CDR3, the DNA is TGTGCCAGCAGACCCACAGGGGACTATGGCTACACCTTC.

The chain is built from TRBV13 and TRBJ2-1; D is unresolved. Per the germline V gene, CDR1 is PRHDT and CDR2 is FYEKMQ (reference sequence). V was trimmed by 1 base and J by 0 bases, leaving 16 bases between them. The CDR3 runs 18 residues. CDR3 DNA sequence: TGTGCCAGCAGCTTAGAGGTCGAGGTATTGGGCTCCTACAATGAGCAGTTCTTC. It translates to CASSLEVEVLGSYNEQFF.

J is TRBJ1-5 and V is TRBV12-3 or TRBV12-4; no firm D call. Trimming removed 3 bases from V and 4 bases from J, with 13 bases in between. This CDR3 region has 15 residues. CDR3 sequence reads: CASSFSSGRNQPQHF. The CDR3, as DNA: TGTGCCAGCAGTTTCTCGTCGGGCCGAAATCAGCCCCAGCATTTT.

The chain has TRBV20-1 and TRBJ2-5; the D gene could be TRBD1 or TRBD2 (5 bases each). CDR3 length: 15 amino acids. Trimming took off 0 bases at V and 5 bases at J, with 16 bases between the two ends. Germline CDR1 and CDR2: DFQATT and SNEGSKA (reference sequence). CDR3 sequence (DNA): TGCAGTGCTAGAGATGCCGGGACGGTGGGGGAGACCCAGTACTTC. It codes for CSARDAGTVGETQYF.